One sample yielded the 12 T cell receptor beta chains listed below, sequenced in a study of T cell repertoires in cytomegalovirus infection. TCRdb analysed the reads with MiXCR anew, one entry per CDR3 protein. In the table there are some 270,000 distinct CDR3 sequences, about a sixth of which are singletons. Material: CD8+ T cells from PBMCs. These receptors came from a human donor in good health (CMV status not recorded). Some clones in this sample may be carry-over from other donors' samples.

This clonotype was detected a few times. V usage is TRBV5-6 and J usage is TRBJ2-7, with D possibly being TRBD2 (7 bases). CDR3 length: 17 amino acids. The V end was cut by 4 bases, the J end by 4 bases, with 24 bases between. CDR1 SGHDT and CDR2 YYEEEE come from the germline V gene. This CDR3 is CASSRGGRYSRFYEQYF. The CDR3 DNA is TGTGCCAGCAGCAGGGGGGGCAGGTACTCGCGATTTTACGAGCAGTACTTC.

The chain combines TRBV15 with TRBJ2-5, with D uncertain. V shed 1 base and J shed 2 bases, with 17 bases lying between them. CDR1 LNHNV and CDR2 YYDKDF come from the germline V gene (reference sequence). This CDR3 is 17 amino acids long. The CDR3 sequence: CATSRGAEDLTQETQYF. The CDR3 region has the DNA TGTGCCACCAGCAGAGGGGCCGAGGATCTTACTCAAGAGACCCAGTACTTC.

The chain recombines TRBV29-1 with TRBJ2-7; D is ambiguous. The CDR3 runs 12 residues. Germline V lookup: CDR1 SQVTM, CDR2 ANQGSEA. V was clipped by 4 bases and J by 4 bases, with 11 bases between them. CDR3 nucleotides: TGCAGCGTTGCGGGTCAAACATACGAGCAGTACTTC. Amino acid sequence: CSVAGQTYEQYF.

The genes are TRBV29-1 and TRBJ2-5; no reliable D call. Trimming stripped 2 bases from V and 0 bases from J, with 7 bases between. The CDR3 is made up of 13 amino acids. CDR1 and CDR2 (germline): SQVTM, ANQGSEA. CDR3 loop: CSVEFYNQETQYF. The CDR3 region has the DNA TGCAGCGTTGAATTCTACAACCAAGAGACCCAGTACTTC.

This clonotype came up a few times. The genes are TRBV6-5 and TRBJ1-1, with 7 positions matching TRBD1. J lost 7 bases, V lost 0 bases, and 5 bases had no gene match. CDR1 is MNHEY and CDR2 is SVGAGI in the germline V gene. The CDR3 is 14 residues long. The CDR3 DNA is TGTGCCAGCAGTTACTCACAGGGGTACAGTGAAGCTTTCTTT. As protein: CASSYSQGYSEAFF.

The sample holds many counts of this clonotype. V and J are TRBV7-2 and TRBJ2-3; 7 positions match TRBD2. The CDR3 is 14 amino acids. V dropped 5 bases and J dropped 3; count of bases not matched to a gene: 5. CDR1 and CDR2 from the germline V gene are SGHTA and FQGNSA. The CDR3 region has the DNA TGTGCCAGCAGCGCCCTGGGGGGGACAGATACGCAGTATTTT. This encodes CASSALGGTDTQYF. The full variable domain, its missing parts supplied by reference TRBV7-2 and TRBJ2-3, is GAGVSQSPSNKVTEKGKDVELRCDPISGHTALYWYRQSLGQGLEFLIYFQGNSAPDKSGLPSDRFSAERTGGSVSTLTIQRTQQEDSAVYLCASSALGGTDTQYFGPGTRLTVL.

Written as DNA, the CDR3 is TGCGCCAGCAGCCGCCGACAGTCTGGAAACACCATATATTTT. It encodes CASSRRQSGNTIYF. This sequence joins TRBV4-1 and TRBJ1-3, with D possibly TRBD1 on 5 matching bases. Germline lookup yields CDR1 MGHRA and CDR2 YSYEKL. V was pared by 4 bases and J by 1 base, with 8 bases between. This CDR3 has 14 residues.

This chain uses TRBV6-4 with TRBJ2-1, with TRBD1 identical over 7 bases. The CDR3 length is 15 residues. Germline loops: CDR1 MRHNA, CDR2 SNTAGT. Germline trimming cut 6 bases from V and 3 bases from J; bases unmatched to any gene: 8. The CDR3 loop reads CASSASGTDYNEQFF. In DNA, the CDR3 is TGTGCCAGCAGCGCGTCGGGGACAGACTACAATGAGCAGTTCTTC.

This clonotype was picked up a small number of times. This sequence joins TRBV7-9 and TRBJ2-1, with D uncertain. V was cut by 5 bases and J by 10 bases, with 6 bases left in between. The CDR3 runs to 10 residues. Germline lookup yields CDR1 SEHNR and CDR2 FQNEAQ (reference sequence). CDR3 bases: TGTGCCAGCAGCAGACGGGAGCAGTTCTTC. It yields the protein CASSRREQFF. The whole variable domain, filled in from reference TRBV7-9 and TRBJ2-1, reads DTGVSQNPRHKITKRGQNVTFRCDPISEHNRLYWYRQTLGQGPEFLTYFQNEAQLEKSRLLSDRFSAERPKGSFSTLEIQRTEQGDSAMYLCASSRREQFFGPGTRLTVL.

The chain is built from TRBV19 and TRBJ1-5; the D gene is possibly TRBD1 (6 bases). This CDR3 is built from 17 residues. Between the trimmed V and J ends, which lost 0 bases and 7 bases, there was a span of 19 bases. CDR1 LNHDA and CDR2 SQIVND come from the germline V gene (reference sequence). CDR3 nucleotides: TGTGCCAGTAGTATAGATCACAGGGTAGTAGGAGGACAGCCCCAGCATTTT. The encoded protein is CASSIDHRVVGGQPQHF.

This clonotype has a count of ten or more. V and J are TRBV5-6 and TRBJ1-3; D gene uncertain. V lost 1 base and J 1 base, leaving 18 bases between the germline ends. The CDR3 has 18 amino acids. Germline assignment: CDR1 SGHDT and CDR2 YYEEEE. The CDR3 loop reads CASSLFGGENPSGNTIYF. CDR3 sequence (DNA): TGTGCCAGCAGCTTGTTCGGCGGAGAGAACCCATCTGGAAACACCATATATTTT.

This chain links TRBV4-1 with TRBJ2-3; tentatively, D is TRBD2 (6 bases). The CDR3 sequence is 16 residues long. CDR1 is MGHRA and CDR2 is YSYEKL in the germline V gene. V was cut by 4 bases and J by 6 bases, with 20 bases left in between. The CDR3 DNA sequence: TGCGCCAGCAGCCTTCCCCAGCTAGCGCAGGACGATACGCAGTATTTT. Amino acids: CASSLPQLAQDDTQYF.